This T cell receptor beta chain was sequenced in a study of blood T cell repertoires in COVID-19. The wider study: From T cells, B-cell-depleted T cells, or PBMCs came the material, which was cDNA or gDNA.

The table came from immunoSEQ multiplex PCR; TCRdb's copy has only in-frame clones and leaves some out. The sample holds some 96,000 clones; under 90% are singletons and the top ten take over 10%. V lost 1 base and J lost 0, with 8 bases in between. This CDR3 comprises 15 residues. Germline V gives CDR1 SGHRS, CDR2 YFSETQ. Sequenced sample: peripheral blood. The rearrangement links TRBV5-1 to TRBJ2-1, with unresolved D. The TCR comes from a human donor in a cohort sampled during active COVID-19. This chain's CDR3 is CASSLLVSSYNEQFF. DNA for the CDR3: TGCGCCAGCAGCTTGCTAGTGAGCTCCTACAATGAGCAGTTCTTC.